The next 7 T cell receptor beta chains were all read from a single sample in a study of T-cell memory formation after mild COVID-19. One entry per CDR3 protein results from TCRdb running MiXCR on the 5' RACE reads. Of approximately 300,000 distinct CDR3 sequences listed, about 15% are singletons. The specimen was PBMCs or a T cell subset sorted from them (not recorded which). Receptors were obtained from a man aged 18 to 30 who had mild COVID-19 (a few samples of this study predate the infection). Cell type and time point are not known.

The chain recombines TRBV7-9 with TRBJ1-3, with no clear D. Trimming pared 3 bases from V and 1 base from J, leaving 4 bases between. The CDR3 contains 13 residues. The germline CDR1 and CDR2 sequences are SEHNR and FQNEAQ (reference sequence). In DNA form, the CDR3 reads TGTGCCAGCAGCTTTCAATCTGGAAACACCATATATTTT. This translates into CASSFQSGNTIYF.

This clonotype was seen many times. CDR3: CASSQAAPGLASGANVLTF. The CDR3 DNA follows: TGCGCCAGCAGCCAAGCGGCGCCGGGACTAGCGTCCGGGGCCAACGTCCTGACTTTC. The chain is built from TRBV4-3 and TRBJ2-6, with 10 bases fitting TRBD2. The V gene's germline CDR1 is LGHNA and CDR2 YSLEER. The CDR3 is made up of 19 amino acids. V shed 1 base and J 4 bases; nucleotides not matched to a gene: 10.

V gene TRBV6-2 or TRBV6-3 combines with J gene TRBJ1-2, with TRBD1 identical over 9 bases. The CDR3 length is 16 residues. Per the germline V gene, CDR1 is MNHEY and CDR2 is SVGEGT. After removal of 2 bases from V and 4 bases from J, the junction contained 8 bases not matched to a gene. The DNA for the CDR3 is TGTGCCAGCAGTTACATGAGGACAGGGGCGATCTATGGCTACACCTTC. Its protein is CASSYMRTGAIYGYTF.

CDR3: CASSGFADTQYF. For the CDR3, the DNA is TGTGCCAGCAGCGGATTTGCAGATACGCAGTATTTT. The rearrangement joins TRBV9 to TRBJ2-3; no clear D. Looked up from germline, CDR1 is SGDLS and CDR2 is YYNGEE. The CDR3 totals 12 residues. V lost 3 bases, J lost 4 bases, and 6 bases lay in between.

The CDR3 is CASRSPPGDTQYF. The CDR3 coding sequence is TGTGCCAGCAGGAGCCCCCCGGGGGATACGCAGTATTTT. The chain links TRBV5-5 to TRBJ2-3, with D possibly TRBD2 on 5 matching bases. With 5 bases removed from V and 6 bases from J, the gap between germline ends came to 13 bases. CDR1 and CDR2 (germline): SGHKS, YYEKEE (reference sequence). This CDR3 is built from 13 residues.

This clonotype was counted ten times or more. This chain joins TRBV27 and TRBJ1-5; D gene ambiguous. This CDR3 comprises 17 residues. V was clipped by 2 bases and J by 0 bases, with 14 bases between them. In germline, CDR1 is MNHEY, CDR2 SMNVEV (reference sequence). For the CDR3, the DNA is TGTGCCAGCAGTTTACGAGGACGGACTAATAGCAATCAGCCCCAGCATTTT. Translating gives CASSLRGRTNSNQPQHF.

This chain links TRBV7-6 with TRBJ2-5, with unresolved D. This CDR3 is built from 13 residues. Trimming took 3 bases from V and 1 from J, leaving 6 bases between them. CDR1 SGHVS and CDR2 FNYEAQ come from the germline V gene. CDR3 nucleotide sequence: TGTGCCAGCAGCTTTTACAGCCAAGAGACCCAGTACTTC. Translation: CASSFYSQETQYF.